This T cell receptor (beta chain) was profiled in a study of shared clonotypes between healthy human individuals. Assay: immunoSEQ multiplex PCR; the TCRdb copy retains only in-frame clones and omits some. The table has millions of clones, approximately 94% seen once. CD45RO-negative CD8 cells positively selected for CCR7 made up the naive population, which excluded terminally differentiated effector memory CD45RA+ cells. The CDR3 has 14 amino acids. Trimming shortened V by 3 bases and J by 5 bases, and 13 bases separated the two germline ends. CDR1 and CDR2 (germline): SEHNR, FQNEAQ (reference sequence).

Sequencing used naive CD8+ T cells sorted from blood. The chain couples TRBV7-9 to TRBJ1-1; weak D call: TRBD1 (5 bases). This TCR was recovered from a man aged 18 to 29 in good health. The CDR3 here is CASSLTVSTTEAFF. Here the CDR3 DNA reads TGTGCCAGCAGCTTGACAGTCTCGACTACTGAAGCTTTCTTT.